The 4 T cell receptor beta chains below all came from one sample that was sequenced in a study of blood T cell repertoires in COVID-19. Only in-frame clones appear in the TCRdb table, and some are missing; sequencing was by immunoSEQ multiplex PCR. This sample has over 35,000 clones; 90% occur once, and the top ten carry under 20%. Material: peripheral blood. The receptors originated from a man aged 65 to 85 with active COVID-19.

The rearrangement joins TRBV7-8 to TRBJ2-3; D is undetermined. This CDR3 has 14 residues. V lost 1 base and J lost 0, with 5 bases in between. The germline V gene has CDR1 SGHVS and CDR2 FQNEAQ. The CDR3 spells CASSLVTSTDTQYF. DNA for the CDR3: TGTGCCAGCAGCTTAGTGACAAGCACAGATACGCAGTATTTT.

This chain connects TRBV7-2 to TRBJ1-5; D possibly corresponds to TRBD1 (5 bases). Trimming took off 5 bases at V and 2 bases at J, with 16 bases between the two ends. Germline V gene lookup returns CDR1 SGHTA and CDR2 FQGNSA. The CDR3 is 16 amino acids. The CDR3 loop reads CASSQTVGAGNQPQHF. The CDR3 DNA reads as TGTGCCAGCAGCCAGACAGTTGGGGCAGGCAATCAGCCCCAGCATTTT. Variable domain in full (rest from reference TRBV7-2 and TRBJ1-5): GAGVSQSPSNKVTEKGKDVELRCDPISGHTALYWYRQSLGQGLEFLIYFQGNSAPDKSGLPSDRFSAERTGGSVSTLTIQRTQQEDSAVYLCASSQTVGAGNQPQHFGDGTRLSIL.

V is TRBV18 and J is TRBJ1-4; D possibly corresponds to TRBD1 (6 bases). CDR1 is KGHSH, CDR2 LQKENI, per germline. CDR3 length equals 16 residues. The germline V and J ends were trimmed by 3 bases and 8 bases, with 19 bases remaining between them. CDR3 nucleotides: TGTGCCAGCTCACCCGACTCCAGGGGATTCGGCGAAAAACTGTTTTTT. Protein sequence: CASSPDSRGFGEKLFF.

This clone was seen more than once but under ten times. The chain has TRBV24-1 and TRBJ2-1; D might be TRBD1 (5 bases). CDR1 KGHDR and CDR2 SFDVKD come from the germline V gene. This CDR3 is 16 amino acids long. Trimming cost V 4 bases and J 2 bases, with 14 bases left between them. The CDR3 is CATSDDTGGPYNEQFF. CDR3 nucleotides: TGTGCCACCAGTGACGATACAGGTGGACCCTACAATGAGCAGTTCTTC.